Below are 24 T cell receptor beta chains sequenced from a single sample in a study of T cell responses to AZD1222 COVID-19 vaccine. Measured with immunoSEQ multiplex PCR; TCRdb has only the in-frame clones, and not every one. The sample includes approximately 150,000 clones, roughly 92% of them seen just once. The specimen was peripheral blood, collected on day 0 of AZD1222 vaccination. The source is an adult in good health.

The genes are TRBV5-5 and TRBJ2-5, with D possibly being TRBD1 (6 bases). V lost 0 bases, J lost 4 bases, and 19 bases lay in between. This CDR3 has 17 amino acids. Germline V gives CDR1 SGHKS, CDR2 YYEKEE (reference sequence). CDR3 amino acids: CASSLAMRGTRVETQYF. The CDR3 nucleotides read TGTGCCAGCAGCTTGGCTATGAGGGGGACACGAGTAGAGACCCAGTACTTC. Based on the CDR3 plus reference TRBV5-5 and TRBJ2-5, the full variable domain is DAGVTQSPTHLIKTRGQQVTLRCSPISGHKSVSWYQQVLGQGPQFIFQYYEKEERGRGNFPDRFSARQFPNYSSELNVNALLLGDSALYLCASSLAMRGTRVETQYFGPGTRLLVL.

The chain carries TRBV19 and TRBJ2-7; D not certain. Germline CDR1 is LNHDA and CDR2 is SQIVND (reference sequence). The CDR3 consists of 11 residues. The V end was cut by 4 bases, the J end by 3 bases, with 4 bases between. Written as DNA, the CDR3 is TGTGCCAGTAGTAATATCTACGAGCAGTACTTC. This gives the protein CASSNIYEQYF. The full variable domain, rest sourced from reference TRBV19 and TRBJ2-7, is DGGITQSPKYLFRKEGQNVTLSCEQNLNHDAMYWYRQDPGQGLRLIYYSQIVNDFQKGDIAEGYSVSREKKESFPLTVTSAQKNPTAFYLCASSNIYEQYFGPGTRLTVT.

This chain links TRBV18 with TRBJ2-3; possible D gene TRBD2, 5 bases. The ends were cut back, 4 bases at V and 0 bases at J, with 23 bases in the middle. In germline, CDR1 is KGHSH, CDR2 LQKENI. There are 19 residues in the CDR3. Here the CDR3 DNA reads TGTGCCAGCTCACAGGCCCGCGGCCGAGGGCCCCTTAGCACAGATACGCAGTATTTT. Residues: CASSQARGRGPLSTDTQYF.

This chain connects TRBV28 to TRBJ2-7, with 8 nucleotides matching TRBD1. Losses at the gene ends were 4 bases for V and 5 bases for J; bases not matched to a gene: 7. Germline CDR1 reads MDHEN; CDR2 reads SYDVKM. The CDR3 is made up of 14 amino acids. CDR3 amino acids: CASSSIRGLNEQYF. In nucleotides, the CDR3 is TGTGCCAGCAGTTCCATCAGGGGGCTCAACGAGCAGTACTTC.

Only one count was recorded for this clone. The rearrangement links TRBV7-9 to TRBJ1-5; 10 bases agree with TRBD1. Germline V gives CDR1 SEHNR, CDR2 FQNEAQ (reference sequence). The CDR3 sequence is 17 residues long. The junction had 7 bases not matched to a gene; V was cut back by 0 bases and J by 5 bases. In DNA, the CDR3 is TGTGCCAGCAGCTTAGCGGGGGACAGGGGATGGGATCAGCCCCAGCATTTT. As protein: CASSLAGDRGWDQPQHF.

In this sample, this clone turned up a few times. This chain links TRBV12-3 or TRBV12-4 with TRBJ1-2; no firm D call. The CDR3 contains 13 residues. V dropped 4 bases and J dropped 4 bases, with 10 bases sitting between them. The CDR3, as DNA: TGTGCCAGCAGTTCGAGGAGGGCCTATGGCTACACCTTC. Translating it yields CASSSRRAYGYTF.

V and J are TRBV19 and TRBJ1-2, with TRBD1 identical over 8 bases. Germline CDR1 reads LNHDA; CDR2 reads SQIVND (reference sequence). Trimming took 7 bases from V and 7 from J; bases not matched to a gene: 11. CDR3 length: 14 amino acids. The CDR3 nucleotides read TGTGCCAGTATGATAGGACAGGGCCTTGGTGGCTACACCTTC. It encodes CASMIGQGLGGYTF. The full variable domain, its missing parts supplied by reference TRBV19 and TRBJ1-2, is DGGITQSPKYLFRKEGQNVTLSCEQNLNHDAMYWYRQDPGQGLRLIYYSQIVNDFQKGDIAEGYSVSREKKESFPLTVTSAQKNPTAFYLCASMIGQGLGGYTFGSGTRLTVV.

The chain combines TRBV2 with TRBJ2-3; 9 bases fit TRBD2. Germline lookup yields CDR1 SNHLY and CDR2 FYNNEI. CDR3 length: 17 amino acids. Trimming at V came to 3 bases and at J to 5 bases, leaving 12 bases not matched to a gene. CDR3 amino acids: CASSESWLAGIKDTQYF. The DNA of the CDR3 is TGTGCCAGCAGTGAGAGTTGGCTAGCGGGAATTAAAGATACGCAGTATTTT.

This chain joins TRBV6-1 and TRBJ1-3; maybe TRBD1 (5 bases). Germline V CDR1 and CDR2: MNHNS, SASEGT. The CDR3 has 14 amino acids. Trimming shortened V by 2 bases and J by 5 bases, and 10 bases separated the two germline ends. The CDR3 nucleotides read TGTGCCAGCAGTGAAAGGGGCCGAAGAAACACCATATATTTT. Its translation is CASSERGRRNTIYF.

This chain links TRBV7-9 with TRBJ2-5; 8 nucleotides align to TRBD1. Per the germline V gene, CDR1 is SEHNR and CDR2 is FQNEAQ (reference sequence). The junction had 6 bases not matched to a gene; V was cut back by 4 bases and J by 5 bases. This CDR3 is 14 amino acids long. DNA of the CDR3: TGTGCCAGCAGCTCGTGGACAGGGAAGGAGACCCAGTACTTC. This codes for CASSSWTGKETQYF. The whole variable domain, filled in from reference TRBV7-9 and TRBJ2-5, reads DTGVSQNPRHKITKRGQNVTFRCDPISEHNRLYWYRQTLGQGPEFLTYFQNEAQLEKSRLLSDRFSAERPKGSFSTLEIQRTEQGDSAMYLCASSSWTGKETQYFGPGTRLLVL.

The table lists this clone with a few counts. The CDR3, as DNA: TGTGCCAGCAGTCGGACGACAGGGGGTGAGCAGTTCTTC. Its protein product is CASSRTTGGEQFF. This chain links TRBV12-3 or TRBV12-4 with TRBJ2-1; TRBD1 aligns across 9 bases. The CDR3 runs to 13 residues. V gave up 5 bases and J gave up 9 bases; unmatched junction bases: 5.

The V and J genes are TRBV29-1 and TRBJ1-1; D gene uncertain. V lost 8 bases, J lost 1 base, and 11 bases lay in between. In germline, CDR1 is SQVTM, CDR2 ANQGSEA. The CDR3 is 12 residues long. As DNA, the CDR3 is TGCAGCTTCAAACAGCCGAACACTGAAGCTTTCTTT. Residues: CSFKQPNTEAFF.

A single count supports this clone. The V gene is TRBV5-6, the J gene TRBJ2-5; TRBD1 or TRBD2 may be the D gene (5 bases each). The CDR3 contains 17 residues. V was shortened by 0 bases and J by 4 bases, with 19 bases between the two germline ends. Germline CDR1 is SGHDT and CDR2 is YYEEEE. The DNA of the CDR3 is TGTGCCAGCAGCTTGGCGGGTTGGGGCGTTGAGGGAGAGACCCAGTACTTC. The encoded protein is CASSLAGWGVEGETQYF.

V usage is TRBV19 and J usage is TRBJ1-4, with D perhaps TRBD1 (5 bases). The CDR3 extends over 15 amino acids. Trimming stripped 5 bases from V and 8 bases from J, with 18 bases between. Germline V lookup: CDR1 LNHDA, CDR2 SQIVND (reference sequence). The CDR3 sequence: CASSLPERGAEKLFF. The CDR3 DNA is TGTGCCAGTAGTCTCCCGGAGAGGGGCGCCGAAAAACTGTTTTTT.

This chain connects TRBV7-8 to TRBJ2-5; tentatively, D is TRBD1 (6 bases). V shed 0 bases and J shed 5 bases, with 13 bases lying between them. Per germline, CDR1 SGHVS and CDR2 FQNEAQ. The CDR3 has 15 residues. Here the CDR3 reads CASSLAFTGPETQYF. The CDR3 region has the DNA TGTGCCAGCAGCTTAGCGTTCACAGGGCCGGAGACCCAGTACTTC. Full variable domain (missing parts from reference TRBV7-8 and TRBJ2-5): GAGVSQSPRYKVAKRGQDVALRCDPISGHVSLFWYQQALGQGPEFLTYFQNEAQLDKSGLPSDRFFAERPEGSVSTLKIQRTQQEDSAVYLCASSLAFTGPETQYFGPGTRLLVL.

The chain employs TRBV24-1 and TRBJ2-3; the D is unclear. CDR3 size: 15 residues. Germline V gives CDR1 KGHDR, CDR2 SFDVKD. V gave up 3 bases and J gave up 0 bases, with 9 bases separating them. The chain's CDR3 is CATSDGGYSTDTQYF. CDR3 in DNA: TGTGCCACCAGTGATGGCGGATATAGCACAGATACGCAGTATTTT.

The rearrangement links TRBV5-1 to TRBJ2-2, with 11 positions matching TRBD1. The germline V gene has CDR1 SGHRS and CDR2 YFSETQ. The CDR3 contains 14 residues. V lost 3 bases and J lost 7; bases outside the gene matches: 2. DNA of the CDR3: TGCGCCAGCAGCTGGACAGGGGGCAGCGGGGAGCTGTTTTTT. Encoded protein: CASSWTGGSGELFF. The complete variable domain, with remaining parts taken from reference TRBV5-1 and TRBJ2-2, reads KAGVTQTPRYLIKTRGQQVTLSCSPISGHRSVSWYQQTPGQGLQFLFEYFSETQRNKGNFPGRFSGRQFSNSRSEMNVSTLELGDSALYLCASSWTGGSGELFFGEGSRLTVL.

The V call is TRBV6-5, the J call TRBJ1-1, with D possibly being TRBD1 (6 bases). The CDR3 has 15 residues. The V gene lost 7 bases and the J gene lost 0 bases, with 15 bases spanning the gap. Germline lookup yields CDR1 MNHEY and CDR2 SVGAGI. The CDR3 reads CASTQLGTMNTEAFF. DNA for the CDR3: TGTGCCAGCACCCAGCTGGGGACAATGAACACTGAAGCTTTCTTT.

The chain joins TRBV5-1 to TRBJ2-7; TRBD2 matches at 10 bases. This CDR3 contains 16 residues. CDR1 is SGHRS and CDR2 is YFSETQ in the germline V gene. After removal of 3 bases from V and 0 bases from J, the junction contained 6 bases not matched to a gene. DNA of the CDR3: TGCGCCAGCAGCTCCGCTAGCGGGGGTACCTCCTACGAGCAGTACTTC. This gives the protein CASSSASGGTSYEQYF. Filled out from reference TRBV5-1 and TRBJ2-7, the complete variable domain reads KAGVTQTPRYLIKTRGQQVTLSCSPISGHRSVSWYQQTPGQGLQFLFEYFSETQRNKGNFPGRFSGRQFSNSRSEMNVSTLELGDSALYLCASSSASGGTSYEQYFGPGTRLTVT.

The chain combines TRBV19 with TRBJ1-1, with a possible D match to TRBD1 (5 bases). Germline CDR1 is LNHDA and CDR2 is SQIVND (reference sequence). The CDR3 extends over 12 amino acids. Trimming removed 4 bases at V and 5 bases at J, with 8 bases between. CDR3 region: CASSTGVTEAFF. The DNA of the CDR3 is TGTGCCAGTAGTACGGGGGTTACTGAAGCTTTCTTT. Combining the CDR3 with reference TRBV19 and TRBJ1-1 gives the whole variable domain DGGITQSPKYLFRKEGQNVTLSCEQNLNHDAMYWYRQDPGQGLRLIYYSQIVNDFQKGDIAEGYSVSREKKESFPLTVTSAQKNPTAFYLCASSTGVTEAFFGQGTRLTVV.

J is TRBJ2-2 and V is TRBV7-6; D tentatively fits TRBD1 or TRBD2 (5 bases each). Between the trimmed V and J ends, which lost 5 bases and 8 bases, there was a span of 27 bases. There are 18 residues in the CDR3. Germline CDR1 reads SGHVS; CDR2 reads FNYEAQ. The CDR3 is CASSIPRDQELRPGELFF. The CDR3 bases are TGTGCCAGCAGCATACCTCGGGACCAAGAGCTCCGTCCAGGGGAGCTGTTTTTT.

The gene calls are TRBV6-1 and TRBJ1-4; TRBD1 matches at 7 bases. Germline V gene data show CDR1 as MNHNS and CDR2 as SASEGT. Trimming cost V 2 bases and J 0 bases; bases outside gene matches: 6. The CDR3 sequence is 17 residues long. The CDR3 DNA reads TGTGCCAGCAGTGAATACGTGACAGGGTCAACTAATGAAAAACTGTTTTTT. Protein: CASSEYVTGSTNEKLFF.

The chain is built from TRBV2 and TRBJ1-1, with unresolved D. Germline V gene lookup returns CDR1 SNHLY and CDR2 FYNNEI. Trimming took 10 bases from V and 0 from J, leaving 12 bases between them. This CDR3 is 13 amino acids long. CDR3 bases: TGTGCCACCTACTACTTTATGAACACTGAAGCTTTCTTT. Translated, it gives CATYYFMNTEAFF.

This clone was seen only a few times. V and J are TRBV11-3 and TRBJ2-2, with TRBD2 matching 8 bases. CDR1 SGHNT and CDR2 YENEEA come from the germline V gene. The CDR3 loop spans 18 amino acids. V was pared by 4 bases and J by 7 bases, with 17 bases of the junction left unmatched. The CDR3 sequence: CASSYAGRGDPRSGELFF. The CDR3 DNA reads TGTGCCAGCAGCTACGCCGGGAGGGGGGACCCGAGAAGCGGGGAGCTGTTTTTT.